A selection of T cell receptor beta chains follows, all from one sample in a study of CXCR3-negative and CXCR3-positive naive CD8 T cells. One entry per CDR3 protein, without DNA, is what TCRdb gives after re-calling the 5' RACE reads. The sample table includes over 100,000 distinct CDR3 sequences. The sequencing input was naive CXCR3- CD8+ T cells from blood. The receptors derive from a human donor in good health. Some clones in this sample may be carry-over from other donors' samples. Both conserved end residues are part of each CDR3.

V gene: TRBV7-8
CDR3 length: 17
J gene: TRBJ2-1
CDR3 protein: CASSFSGTGAKNNEQFF

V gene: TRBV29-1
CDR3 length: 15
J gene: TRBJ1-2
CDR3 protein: CSVDPDRVTNYGYTF

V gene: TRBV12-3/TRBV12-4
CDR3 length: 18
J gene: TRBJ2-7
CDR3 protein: CASSLPAPTGAFSYEQYF

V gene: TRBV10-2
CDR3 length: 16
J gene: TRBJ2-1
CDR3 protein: CASTPQRTSVYNEQFF

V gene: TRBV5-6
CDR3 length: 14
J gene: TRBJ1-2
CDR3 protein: CASSWDRVRDGYTF

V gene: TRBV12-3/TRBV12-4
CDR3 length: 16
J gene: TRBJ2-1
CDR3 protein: CASTGQRESVHNEQFF

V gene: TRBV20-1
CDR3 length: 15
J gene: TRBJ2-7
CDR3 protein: CSARDEGVRAYEQYF

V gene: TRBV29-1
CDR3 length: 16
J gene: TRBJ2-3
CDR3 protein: CSSTLDGAFPADTQYF

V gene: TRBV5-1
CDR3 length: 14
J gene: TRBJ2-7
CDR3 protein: CASSFFGGTYEQYF

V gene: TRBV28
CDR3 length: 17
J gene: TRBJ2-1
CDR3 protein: CASSLKGAGDFHNDQFF

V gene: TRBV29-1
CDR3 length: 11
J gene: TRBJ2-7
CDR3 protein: CSVEVQYEQYF

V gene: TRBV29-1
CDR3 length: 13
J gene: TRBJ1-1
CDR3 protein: CSVENGGDGEAFF

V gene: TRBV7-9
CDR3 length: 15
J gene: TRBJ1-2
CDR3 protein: CASSQSGGQYYGYTF

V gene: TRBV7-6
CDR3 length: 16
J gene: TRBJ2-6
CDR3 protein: CASSPDQSSGANVLTF

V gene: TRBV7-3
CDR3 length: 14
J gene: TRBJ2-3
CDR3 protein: CASSPTGGTDTQYF

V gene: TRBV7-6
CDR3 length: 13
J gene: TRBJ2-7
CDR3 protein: CASSLEEGDEQYF

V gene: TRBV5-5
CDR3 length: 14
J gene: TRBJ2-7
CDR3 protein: CASSLEGQGNEQYF

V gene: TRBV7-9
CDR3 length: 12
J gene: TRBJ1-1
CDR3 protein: CASSLTGSEAFF

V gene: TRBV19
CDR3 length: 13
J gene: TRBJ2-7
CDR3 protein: CASSGGTAYEQYF

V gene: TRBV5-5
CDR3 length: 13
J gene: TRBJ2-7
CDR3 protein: CASSFGRVDEQYF

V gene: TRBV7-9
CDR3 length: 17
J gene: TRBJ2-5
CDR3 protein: CASSPIGARALTETQYF

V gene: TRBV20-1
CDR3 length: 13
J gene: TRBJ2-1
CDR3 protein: CSAQDRGRNEQFF

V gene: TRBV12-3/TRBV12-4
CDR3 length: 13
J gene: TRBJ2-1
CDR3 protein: CASSIALWDEQFF

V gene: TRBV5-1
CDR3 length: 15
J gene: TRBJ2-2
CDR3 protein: CASSYGQGLTGELFF

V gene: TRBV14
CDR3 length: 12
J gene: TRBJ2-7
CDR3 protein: CASGAGGYEQYF

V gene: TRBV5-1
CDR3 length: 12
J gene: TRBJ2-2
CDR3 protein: CASSLRIGELFF

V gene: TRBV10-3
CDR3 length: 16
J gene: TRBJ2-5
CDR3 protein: CAISESMGRTGETQYF

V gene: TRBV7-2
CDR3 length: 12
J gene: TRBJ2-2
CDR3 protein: CARPNDTGELFF

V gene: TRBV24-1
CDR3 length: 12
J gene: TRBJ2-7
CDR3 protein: CATSDLNLEQYF

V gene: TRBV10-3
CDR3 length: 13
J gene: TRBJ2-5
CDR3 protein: CATGREDQETQYF

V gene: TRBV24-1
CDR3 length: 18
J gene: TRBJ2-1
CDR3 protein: CATSPDLSGTGVYNEQFF

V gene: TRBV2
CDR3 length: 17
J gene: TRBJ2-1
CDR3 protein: CASSDPRDRSSYNEQFF

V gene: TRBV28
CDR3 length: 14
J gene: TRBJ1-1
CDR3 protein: CASSLYQRDTEAFF

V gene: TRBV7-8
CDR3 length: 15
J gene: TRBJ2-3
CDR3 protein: CASSTQVAPTDTQYF

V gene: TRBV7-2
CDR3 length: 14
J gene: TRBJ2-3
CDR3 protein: CASSLLLGRDTQYF

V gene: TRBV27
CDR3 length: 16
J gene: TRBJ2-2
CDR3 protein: CASSPDRALVTGELFF

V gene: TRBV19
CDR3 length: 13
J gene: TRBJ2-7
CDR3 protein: CASSISADSAQYF

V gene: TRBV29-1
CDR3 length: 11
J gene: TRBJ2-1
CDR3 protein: CSVVYYNEQFF

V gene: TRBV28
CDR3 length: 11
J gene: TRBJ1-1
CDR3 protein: CASSFATEAFF

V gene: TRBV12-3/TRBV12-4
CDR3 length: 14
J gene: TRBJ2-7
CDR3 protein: CASSLGQAPYEQYF

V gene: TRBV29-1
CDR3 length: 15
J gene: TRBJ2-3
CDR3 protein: CSVDRWDRVADTQYF

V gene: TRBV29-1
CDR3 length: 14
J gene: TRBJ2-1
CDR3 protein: CSVEGDSSYNEQFF

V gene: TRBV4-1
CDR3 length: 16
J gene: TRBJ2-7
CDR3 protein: CASSQDGPAPLYEQYF

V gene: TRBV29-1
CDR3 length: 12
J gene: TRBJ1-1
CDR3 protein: CSVKGLNTEAFF

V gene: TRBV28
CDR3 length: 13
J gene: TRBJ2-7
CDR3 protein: CASSFGTTYEQYF

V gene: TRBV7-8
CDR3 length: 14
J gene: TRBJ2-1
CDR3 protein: CASSFSGGYNEQFF

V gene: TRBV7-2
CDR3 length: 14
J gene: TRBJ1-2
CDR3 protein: CASSSLTVDYGYTF

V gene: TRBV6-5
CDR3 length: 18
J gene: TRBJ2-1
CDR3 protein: CASIFNRASGLTINEQFF

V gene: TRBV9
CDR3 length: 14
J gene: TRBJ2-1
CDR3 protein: CASSGRGSYNEQFF

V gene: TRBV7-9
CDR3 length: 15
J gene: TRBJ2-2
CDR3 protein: CASSQSEGNTGELFF

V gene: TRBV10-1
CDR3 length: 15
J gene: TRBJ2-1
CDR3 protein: CASSEGQSSYNEQFF

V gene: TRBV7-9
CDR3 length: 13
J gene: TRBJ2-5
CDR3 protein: CASSLWAGETQYF

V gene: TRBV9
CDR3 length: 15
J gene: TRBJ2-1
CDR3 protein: CASSVSGSICNEQFF